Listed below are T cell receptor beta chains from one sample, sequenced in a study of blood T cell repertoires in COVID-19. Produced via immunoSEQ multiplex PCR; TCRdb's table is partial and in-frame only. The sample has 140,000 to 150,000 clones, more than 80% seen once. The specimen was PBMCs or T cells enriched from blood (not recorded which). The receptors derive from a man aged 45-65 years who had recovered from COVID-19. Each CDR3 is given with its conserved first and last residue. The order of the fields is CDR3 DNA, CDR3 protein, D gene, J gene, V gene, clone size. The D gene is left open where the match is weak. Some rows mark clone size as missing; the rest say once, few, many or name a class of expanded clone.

TGTGCCAGCAGCCAATCCTTGCCAGGGCGCACTGAAGCTTTCTTT,CASSQSLPGRTEAFF,.,TRBJ1-1,TRBV3-1/TRBV3-2,.
TGTGCCAGCAGCTTCGGGGGGATGGGAGGCAATCAGCCCCAGCATTTT,CASSFGGMGGNQPQHF,.,TRBJ1-5,TRBV5-5,.
TGTGCCAGCAGTTCCACATATGAGCAGTTCTTC,CASSSTYEQFF,.,TRBJ2-1,TRBV6-5,.
TGTGCCAGCAGCTTAGAACTCGCGGGAGCAGATACGCAGTATTTT,CASSLELAGADTQYF,TRBD2,TRBJ2-3,TRBV7-2,.
TGTGCCAGCAGTCCCGAGGCGAGAAATGAGCAGTTCTTC,CASSPEARNEQFF,.,TRBJ2-1,TRBV6-4,.
TGTGCCAGCAGGGGACTAGCGGTTAGCACAGATACGCAGTATTTT,CASRGLAVSTDTQYF,TRBD2,TRBJ2-3,TRBV2,.
TGTGCCAGCAAGGACAGGGTTGATCCCGGGGAGCTGTTTTTT,CASKDRVDPGELFF,TRBD1,TRBJ2-2,TRBV6-4,.
TGTGCCTGGAGCCGGGGGGACAGGGGGTTAAAAGATACGCAGTATTTT,CAWSRGDRGLKDTQYF,TRBD1,TRBJ2-3,TRBV30,.
TGTGCAAGTCGCTTATGGTGGGCATGCGAGTTCTCAACTAATGAAAAACTGTTTTTT,CASRLWWACEFSTNEKLFF,.,TRBJ1-4,TRBV12-2,.
TGTGCCAGCAGTTCCCAGGACAGGGGCCGCCAGCCCCAGCATTTT,CASSSQDRGRQPQHF,TRBD1,TRBJ1-5,TRBV6-5,few
TGTGCCAGCAGTCGTATTACACCGAACACCGGGGAGCTGTTTTTT,CASSRITPNTGELFF,.,TRBJ2-2,TRBV5-6,.
TGTGCCAGTAGTATTCATGCAGGGATCGCCAAAAACATTCAGTACTTC,CASSIHAGIAKNIQYF,.,TRBJ2-4,TRBV19,.
TGTGCCAGTACCCGTGGAACGGGGAATTCACCCCTCCACTTT,CASTRGTGNSPLHF,.,TRBJ1-6,TRBV19,few
TGTGCCAGCATCACAAAAAGCGGTGAAAAACTGTTTTTT,CASITKSGEKLFF,.,TRBJ1-4,TRBV3-1/TRBV3-2,.
TGTGCCAGCAGCCGCGGGACAGGTGGAAACACCATATATTTT,CASSRGTGGNTIYF,TRBD1,TRBJ1-3,TRBV6-5,.
TGTGCCAGCAGTGAACCGTTCTATGGCTACACCTTC,CASSEPFYGYTF,.,TRBJ1-2,TRBV2,.
TGTGCCAGCGATGCGGGGACAGATACGCAGTATTTT,CASDAGTDTQYF,.,TRBJ2-3,TRBV7-9,few
TGTGCCAGCTCACCTGGGACAGGGTCGAACGGCTACACCTTC,CASSPGTGSNGYTF,TRBD1,TRBJ1-2,TRBV18,.
TGCGCCAGCAGCGCGGTACACAATGAGCAGTTCTTC,CASSAVHNEQFF,.,TRBJ2-1,TRBV5-1,.
TGTGCCAGCAGCCTCAGTATCTCCAATTCACCCCTCCACTTT,CASSLSISNSPLHF,.,TRBJ1-6,TRBV7-8,.
TGTGCCAGCAGCTTGGGACTAGCGGAAATCGCCTCCTACAATGAGCAGTTCTTC,CASSLGLAEIASYNEQFF,TRBD2,TRBJ2-1,TRBV11-3,once
TGTGCCAGCAGCCAAGGGGCGCAAGAGACCCAGTACTTC,CASSQGAQETQYF,.,TRBJ2-5,TRBV7-3,.